This TCR beta chain derives from a study of beta chain features in type 1 diabetes. The entirety of the isolated RNA underwent reverse transcription, so expressed TCRB transcripts were sequenced. TCRdb's copy holds only in-frame clones and misses some; the assay was immunoSEQ multiplex PCR. The table records fewer than 200,000 clones, more than 10% of them present only once. Sequenced: central memory CD4+ T cells from blood. This clonotype originated in a woman under 30 in good health.

The CDR3 protein is CASSFRGRDEKLFF. The CDR3 DNA reads TGCGCCAGCAGCTTCCGAGGGCGTGATGAAAAACTGTTTTTT. This chain joins TRBV5-1 and TRBJ1-4; D remains ambiguous. The germline V gene encodes CDR1 SGHRS and CDR2 YFSETQ. Trimming removed 2 bases at V and 6 bases at J, with 11 bases between. The CDR3 is 14 residues long. The full variable domain, completed using reference TRBV5-1 and TRBJ1-4, is KAGVTQTPRYLIKTRGQQVTLSCSPISGHRSVSWYQQTPGQGLQFLFEYFSETQRNKGNFPGRFSGRQFSNSRSEMNVSTLELGDSALYLCASSFRGRDEKLFFGSGTQLSVL.